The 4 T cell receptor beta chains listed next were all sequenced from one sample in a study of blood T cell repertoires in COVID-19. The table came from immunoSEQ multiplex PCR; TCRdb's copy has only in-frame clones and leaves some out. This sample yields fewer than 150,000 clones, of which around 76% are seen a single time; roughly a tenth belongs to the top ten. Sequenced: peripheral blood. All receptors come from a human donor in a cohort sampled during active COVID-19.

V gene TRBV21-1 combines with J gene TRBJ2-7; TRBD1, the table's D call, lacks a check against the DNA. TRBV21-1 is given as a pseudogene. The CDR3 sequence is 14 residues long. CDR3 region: CASSTRTPTYEQYF. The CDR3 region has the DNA TGTGCCAGCAGCACTCGGACACCCACCTACGAGCAGTACTTC.

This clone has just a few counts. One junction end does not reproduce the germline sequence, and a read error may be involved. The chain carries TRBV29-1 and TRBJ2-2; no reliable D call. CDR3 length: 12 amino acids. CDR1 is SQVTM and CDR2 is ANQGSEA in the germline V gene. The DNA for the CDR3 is TGCAGCGGTGAATCGGGCACCGGGGAGCTGTTTTTT. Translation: CSGESGTGELFF.

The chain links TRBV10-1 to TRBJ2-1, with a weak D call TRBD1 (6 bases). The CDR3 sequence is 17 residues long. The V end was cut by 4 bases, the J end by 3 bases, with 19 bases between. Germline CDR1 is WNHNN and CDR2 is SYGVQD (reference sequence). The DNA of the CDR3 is TGCGCCAGCAGTGGGGGAGTCCGGACAGAGCACTACAATGAGCAGTTCTTC. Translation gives CASSGGVRTEHYNEQFF.

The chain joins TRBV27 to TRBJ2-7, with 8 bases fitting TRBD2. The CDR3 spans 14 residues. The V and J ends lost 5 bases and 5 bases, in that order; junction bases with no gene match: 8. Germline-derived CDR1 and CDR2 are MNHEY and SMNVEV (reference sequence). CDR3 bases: TGTGCCAGCAGTCGCGGGACTAGTCGAAACGAGCAGTACTTC. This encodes CASSRGTSRNEQYF.